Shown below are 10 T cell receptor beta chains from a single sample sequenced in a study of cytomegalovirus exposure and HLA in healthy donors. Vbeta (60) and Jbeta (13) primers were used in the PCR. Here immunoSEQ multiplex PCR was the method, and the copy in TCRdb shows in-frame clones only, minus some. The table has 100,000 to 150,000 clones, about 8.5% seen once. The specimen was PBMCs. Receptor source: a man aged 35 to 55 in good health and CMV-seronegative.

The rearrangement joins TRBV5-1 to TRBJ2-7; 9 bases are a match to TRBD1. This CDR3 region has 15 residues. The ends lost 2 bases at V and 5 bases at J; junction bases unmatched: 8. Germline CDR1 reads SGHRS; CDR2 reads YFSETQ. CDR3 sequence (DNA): TGCGCCAGCAGCTTAGGTGGGGACAGGGACCACGAGCAGTACTTC. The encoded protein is CASSLGGDRDHEQYF.

This CDR3 reads CASRPDRGPGNTIYF. CDR3 DNA: TGTGCCAGCAGACCCGACAGGGGGCCTGGAAACACCATATATTTT. V gene TRBV9 combines with J gene TRBJ1-3; 10 bases agree with TRBD1. The CDR3 is made up of 15 amino acids. Losses at the gene ends were 5 bases for V and 2 bases for J; bases not matched to a gene: 4. CDR1 is SGDLS and CDR2 is YYNGEE in the germline V gene. The full variable domain, with the rest looked up from reference TRBV9 and TRBJ1-3, is DSGVTQTPKHLITATGQRVTLRCSPRSGDLSVYWYQQSLDQGLQFLIQYYNGEERAKGNILERFSAQQFPDLHSELNLSSLELGDSALYFCASRPDRGPGNTIYFGEGSWLTVV.

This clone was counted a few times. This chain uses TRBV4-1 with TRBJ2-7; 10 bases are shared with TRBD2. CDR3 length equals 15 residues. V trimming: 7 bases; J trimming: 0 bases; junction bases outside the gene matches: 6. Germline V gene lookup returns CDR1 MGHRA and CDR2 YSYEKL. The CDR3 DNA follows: TGCGCCAGCACACTCCTAGCGGGGGCCTCCTACGAGCAGTACTTC. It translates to CASTLLAGASYEQYF.

The CDR3 DNA sequence: TGTGCCAGCAGCGTTGGGACAGCCAACTATGGCTACACCTTC. It translates to CASSVGTANYGYTF. The rearrangement uses TRBV7-9 and TRBJ1-2, with TRBD1 matching 7 bases. In germline, CDR1 is SEHNR, CDR2 FQNEAQ (reference sequence). The trim removed 5 bases at V and 2 bases at J, leaving 5 bases unmatched. This CDR3 spans 14 amino acids.

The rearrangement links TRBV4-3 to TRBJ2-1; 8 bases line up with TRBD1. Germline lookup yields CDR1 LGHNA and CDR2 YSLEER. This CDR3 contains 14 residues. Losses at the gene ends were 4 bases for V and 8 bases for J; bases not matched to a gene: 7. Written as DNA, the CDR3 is TGCGCCAGCAGCCCCCTCAGGGGGCGGGATGAGCAGTTCTTC. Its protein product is CASSPLRGRDEQFF.

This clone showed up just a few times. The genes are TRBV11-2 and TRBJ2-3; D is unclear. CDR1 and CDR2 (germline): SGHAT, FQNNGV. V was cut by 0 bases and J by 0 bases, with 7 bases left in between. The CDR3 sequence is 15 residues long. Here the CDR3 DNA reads TGTGCCAGCAGCTTAGATTCACAGAGCACAGATACGCAGTATTTT. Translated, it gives CASSLDSQSTDTQYF. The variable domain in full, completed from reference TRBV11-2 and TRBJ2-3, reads EAGVAQSPRYKIIEKRQSVAFWCNPISGHATLYWYQQILGQGPKLLIQFQNNGVVDDSQLPKDRFSAERLKGVDSTLKIQPAKLEDSAVYLCASSLDSQSTDTQYFGPGTRLTVL.

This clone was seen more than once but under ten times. The CDR3 is CASSSGTSGVNEQFF. CDR3 nucleotide sequence: TGTGCCAGCAGCTCCGGGACTAGCGGGGTCAATGAGCAGTTCTTC. The V and J genes are TRBV11-3 and TRBJ2-1; TRBD2 aligns across 13 bases. In germline, CDR1 is SGHNT, CDR2 YENEEA. This CDR3 has 15 amino acids. Unmatched junction bases numbered 3, after V lost 4 bases and J lost 6 bases.

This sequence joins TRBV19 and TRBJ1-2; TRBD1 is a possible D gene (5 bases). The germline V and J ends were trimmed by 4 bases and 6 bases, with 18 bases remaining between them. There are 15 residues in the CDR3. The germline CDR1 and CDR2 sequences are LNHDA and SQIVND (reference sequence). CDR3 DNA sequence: TGTGCCAGTAGTACCCCAGGGAGGGGTCTTCATGGCTACACCTTC. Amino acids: CASSTPGRGLHGYTF.

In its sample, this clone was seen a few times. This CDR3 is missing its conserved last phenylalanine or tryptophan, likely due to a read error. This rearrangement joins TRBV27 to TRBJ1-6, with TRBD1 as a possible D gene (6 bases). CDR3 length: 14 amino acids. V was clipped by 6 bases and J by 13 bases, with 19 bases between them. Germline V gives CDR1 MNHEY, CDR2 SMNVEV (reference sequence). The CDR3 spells CASRRSLEGQPLHL. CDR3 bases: TGTGCCAGCAGACGGTCGCTTGAAGGACAGCCCCTCCACCTT.

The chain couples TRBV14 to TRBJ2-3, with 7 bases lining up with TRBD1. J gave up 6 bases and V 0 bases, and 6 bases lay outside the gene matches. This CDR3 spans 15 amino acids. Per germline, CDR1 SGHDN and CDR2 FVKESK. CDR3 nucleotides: TGTGCCAGCAGCCAAGAGTACAGGGGAATTGATACGCAGTATTTT. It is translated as CASSQEYRGIDTQYF.